Presented here are 20 T cell receptor beta chains from one specimen sequenced in a study of response to subunit inactivated influenza vaccine. TCRdb re-analysed the RT-PCR reads in MiXCR, keeping a single row per CDR3 protein. The data show fewer than 600,000 distinct CDR3 sequences, around 7.7% seen once. Sample: PBMCs from blood, taken 23 to 25 months after vaccination. The receptor source for this set is a man aged 50 to 69 who received an inactivated influenza vaccine.

This chain links TRBV7-6 with TRBJ1-6; 9 bases are shared with TRBD1. Germline values: CDR1 SGHVS, CDR2 FNYEAQ. This CDR3 is 15 amino acids long. The V and J ends lost 1 base and 13 bases, in that order; junction bases with no gene match: 8. In DNA, the CDR3 is TGTGCCAGCAGCTTAGGTGGGACAGGGCTCACTCCCCTCCACTTT. Translation: CASSLGGTGLTPLHF.

The V gene is TRBV6-1, the J gene TRBJ2-1; D not certain. V was trimmed by 6 bases and J by 2 bases, leaving 11 bases between them. Germline V gene lookup returns CDR1 MNHNS and CDR2 SASEGT. The CDR3 length is 14 residues. The CDR3 spells CASRGWRTYNEQFF. CDR3 coding DNA: TGTGCCAGCAGGGGCTGGCGGACCTACAATGAGCAGTTCTTC.

In this sample, this clonotype turned up a few times. This chain connects TRBV25-1 to TRBJ2-7; 10 bases align to TRBD2. J gave up 5 bases and V 3 bases, and 10 bases lay outside the gene matches. From germline, CDR1 is MGHDK and CDR2 SYGVNS. This CDR3 is 16 amino acids long. The DNA for the CDR3 is TGTGCCAGCAGTGACCCTCTAGCGGGAGCCGGCAACGAGCAGTACTTC. Amino acids: CASSDPLAGAGNEQYF.

This clonotype was found a few times. This may be a read error, as it is one base from a much larger clone. This rearrangement joins TRBV20-1 to TRBJ2-2; 9 nucleotides line up with TRBD2. Per the germline V gene, CDR1 is DFQATT and CDR2 is SNEGSKA (reference sequence). There are 15 residues in the CDR3. For the CDR3, the DNA is TGCGCTTGGGGCGGGAGGGCCCTTGACACCGGGGAGATGTTTTTT. Protein sequence: CAWGGRALDTGEMFF.

The chain is built from TRBV9 and TRBJ2-5; 8 positions agree with TRBD2. Germline lookup yields CDR1 SGDLS and CDR2 YYNGEE. This CDR3 contains 15 residues. Unmatched junction bases numbered 8, after V lost 2 bases and J lost 5 bases. The CDR3 sequence: CASSVQAGVRETQYF. The CDR3 nucleotides are TGTGCCAGCAGCGTTCAAGCGGGAGTTCGGGAGACCCAGTACTTC.

This clonotype has a handful of counts. The genes are TRBV20-1 and TRBJ2-2; TRBD2 matches at 11 bases. The CDR3 length is 16 residues. V lost 4 bases and J lost 2; bases outside the gene matches: 6. Germline CDR1 and CDR2: DFQATT and SNEGSKA (reference sequence). The CDR3 nucleotides read TGCAGTGCTAACTTACTAGCGGGAGCAAACACCGGGGAGCTGTTTTTT. Amino acids: CSANLLAGANTGELFF.

The sample holds many counts of this clonotype. The chain is built from TRBV5-8 and TRBJ1-3, with unresolved D. Germline V gives CDR1 SGHTS, CDR2 YDEGEE. V lost 1 base to trimming and J lost 1 base, with 3 bases between them. This CDR3 has 13 amino acids. CDR3 DNA: TGTGCCAGCAGCTTGAAGTCTGGAAACACCATATATTTT. Translation: CASSLKSGNTIYF.

This clonotype was seen at least ten times. This chain uses TRBV28 with TRBJ2-7, with D possibly matching TRBD2 (6 bases). The CDR3 covers 16 residues. In germline, CDR1 is MDHEN, CDR2 SYDVKM. The ends were cut back, 6 bases at V and 4 bases at J, with 22 bases in the middle. The CDR3 protein is CASSHSSGQSLYEQYF. In DNA form, the CDR3 reads TGTGCCAGCAGCCACTCGAGCGGGCAGTCCCTTTACGAGCAGTACTTC.

The gene calls are TRBV28 and TRBJ2-7, with D perhaps TRBD2 (5 bases). The germline V gene encodes CDR1 MDHEN and CDR2 SYDVKM. There are 15 residues in the CDR3. V was trimmed by 4 bases and J by 1 base, leaving 14 bases between them. Written as DNA, the CDR3 is TGTGCCAGCAGTTCCCCCACGAGGGTGTCCTACGAGCAGTACTTC. Protein: CASSSPTRVSYEQYF.

This clonotype was observed many times. V gene TRBV9 combines with J gene TRBJ2-5; D possibly matches TRBD1 or TRBD2 (5 bases each). CDR1 is SGDLS and CDR2 is YYNGEE in the germline V gene. There are 15 residues in the CDR3. The V and J ends lost 3 bases and 2 bases respectively, with 14 bases between them. In nucleotides, the CDR3 is TGTGCCAGCAGCGGGACCGGGACGACGCAAGAGACCCAGTACTTC. Translated, it gives CASSGTGTTQETQYF. The variable domain in full, with the rest retrieved from reference TRBV9 and TRBJ2-5, is DSGVTQTPKHLITATGQRVTLRCSPRSGDLSVYWYQQSLDQGLQFLIQYYNGEERAKGNILERFSAQQFPDLHSELNLSSLELGDSALYFCASSGTGTTQETQYFGPGTRLLVL.

In this sample, this clonotype turned up many times. The V gene is TRBV7-8, the J gene TRBJ2-5; possible D gene TRBD2, 5 bases. The CDR3 runs to 16 residues. Germline V lookup: CDR1 SGHVS, CDR2 FQNEAQ. The ends were cut back, 5 bases at V and 5 bases at J, with 21 bases in the middle. CDR3 amino acids: CASSTRAEMMVETQYF. For the CDR3, the DNA is TGTGCCAGCAGCACCCGAGCGGAGATGATGGTGGAGACCCAGTACTTC.

A few counts support this clonotype. The chain combines TRBV5-1 with TRBJ2-3, with TRBD2 matching 12 bases. V lost 4 bases and J lost 5; bases outside the gene matches: 11. The CDR3 is 17 residues long. Germline CDR1 SGHRS, CDR2 YFSETQ. DNA of the CDR3: TGCGCCAGCAGCGAAGGTAACGCGGGACTAGCGGGAGATACGCAGTATTTT. It is translated as CASSEGNAGLAGDTQYF.

The sample holds many counts of this clonotype. The chain is built from TRBV6-2 or TRBV6-3 and TRBJ1-1; no reliable D call. The length of the CDR3 is 15 residues. V was pared by 3 bases and J by 0 bases, with 11 bases between. Germline CDR1 MNHEY, CDR2 SVGEGT. For the CDR3, the DNA is TGTGCCAGCAGTTATGGACTCAACATGAACACTGAAGCTTTCTTT. Amino acid sequence: CASSYGLNMNTEAFF.

The CDR3 DNA follows: TGTGCCAGCAGCTGGACGGGACAAATCACAGATACGCAGTATTTT. The encoded protein is CASSWTGQITDTQYF. The chain couples TRBV7-2 to TRBJ2-3; D may be TRBD1 (6 bases). There are 15 residues in the CDR3. Per the germline V gene, CDR1 is SGHTA and CDR2 is FQGNSA. V lost 4 bases and J 2 bases, leaving 13 bases between the germline ends. The full variable domain, completed using reference TRBV7-2 and TRBJ2-3, is GAGVSQSPSNKVTEKGKDVELRCDPISGHTALYWYRQSLGQGLEFLIYFQGNSAPDKSGLPSDRFSAERTGGSVSTLTIQRTQQEDSAVYLCASSWTGQITDTQYFGPGTRLTVL.

A word on this clonotype: A much larger clone is a single base away; this may be a read error. The chain carries TRBV20-1 and TRBJ2-1; 11 bases are shared with TRBD2. Germline CDR1 is DFQATT and CDR2 is SNEGSKA (reference sequence). The CDR3 length is 15 residues. V lost 5 bases to trimming and J lost 3 bases; unmatched junction nucleotides: 6. DNA for the CDR3: TGCAGTGCTTCTAGCGGGAGGCCCTTCTACAATGAGCAGTTCTTC. Its translation is CSASSGRPFYNEQFF.

V and J are TRBV20-1 and TRBJ2-2; tentatively, D is TRBD1 (5 bases). V lost 6 bases to trimming and J lost 1 base, with 15 bases between them. Germline V CDR1 and CDR2: DFQATT, SNEGSKA (reference sequence). This CDR3 is 15 amino acids long. The DNA of the CDR3 is TGCAGTGCGCGGCAAGGGGTTTTGAACACCGGGGAGCTGTTTTTT. It is translated as CSARQGVLNTGELFF.

The count of this clonotype is one. The V call is TRBV29-1, the J call TRBJ2-3; possible D gene TRBD2, 5 bases. This CDR3 has 12 residues. V dropped 7 bases and J dropped 5 bases, with 13 bases sitting between them. CDR1 and CDR2 from the germline V gene are SQVTM and ANQGSEA. The CDR3 nucleotides are TGCAGCGGCGGGCATGTTAAAGATACGCAGTATTTT. This translates into CSGGHVKDTQYF.

The chain is built from TRBV15 and TRBJ1-1; the D gene is possibly TRBD1 (5 bases). The CDR3 is 13 residues long. Trimming stripped 3 bases from V and 5 bases from J, with 10 bases between. Germline V CDR1 and CDR2: LNHNV, YYDKDF (reference sequence). Written as DNA, the CDR3 is TGTGCCACCAGCAGGATGGGGGGGACTGAAGCTTTCTTT. Its translation is CATSRMGGTEAFF. Variable domain in full (rest from reference TRBV15 and TRBJ1-1): DAMVIQNPRYQVTQFGKPVTLSCSQTLNHNVMYWYQQKSSQAPKLLFHYYDKDFNNEADTPDNFQSRRPNTSFCFLDIRSPGLGDTAMYLCATSRMGGTEAFFGQGTRLTVV.

About this clonotype itself: A much bigger clone sits one base away, suggesting this may be a read error. The J gene is TRBJ2-1, the V gene TRBV4-1; D perhaps matches TRBD1 (5 bases). Germline V gene lookup returns CDR1 MGHRA and CDR2 YSYEKL. This CDR3 spans 15 amino acids. Trimming pared 4 bases from V and 6 bases from J, leaving 16 bases between. This CDR3 is CASSLSPGYGNEQFF. For the CDR3, the DNA is TGCGCCAGCAGCCTGAGTCCAGGGTACGGCAATGAGCAGTTCTTC.

The sample holds a few counts of this clonotype. V is TRBV5-5 and J is TRBJ1-6; D possibly corresponds to TRBD1 (5 bases). The CDR3 length is 12 residues. V was cut by 7 bases and J by 8 bases, with 10 bases left in between. Germline loops: CDR1 SGHKS, CDR2 YYEKEE (reference sequence). CDR3 coding DNA: TGTGCCAGCGGGACCTACGATTCACCCCTCCACTTT. Protein: CASGTYDSPLHF.